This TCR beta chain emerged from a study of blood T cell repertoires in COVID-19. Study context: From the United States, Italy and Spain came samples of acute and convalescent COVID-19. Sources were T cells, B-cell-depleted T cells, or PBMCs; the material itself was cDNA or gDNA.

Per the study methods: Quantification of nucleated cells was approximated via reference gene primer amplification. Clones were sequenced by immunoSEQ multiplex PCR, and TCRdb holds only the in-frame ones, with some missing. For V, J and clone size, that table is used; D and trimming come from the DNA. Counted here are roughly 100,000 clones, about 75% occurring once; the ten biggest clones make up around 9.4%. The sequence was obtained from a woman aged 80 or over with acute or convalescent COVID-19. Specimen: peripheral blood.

As DNA, the CDR3 is TGTGCCAGTAGTTCCAGGGTAGCGGGTAGCACAGATACGCAGTATTTT. Translated: CASSSRVAGSTDTQYF. J is TRBJ2-3 and V is TRBV19; 7 positions agree with TRBD2. Germline-derived CDR1 and CDR2 are LNHDA and SQIVND (reference sequence). This CDR3 region has 16 residues. Trimming at V came to 5 bases and at J to 0 bases, leaving 8 bases not matched to a gene.